The TCR beta chain under discussion was sequenced for a study of blood T cell repertoires in COVID-19. Original processing notes: How many nucleated cells were present was estimated from reference gene primer amplification. Repertoires were generated with immunoSEQ multiplex PCR, while TCRdb's copy carries only in-frame clones and drops some. That table gives V, J and clone size, and the DNA gave D and trimming. The table has about 180,000 clones, 70% to 90% seen once. The CDR3 consists of 14 residues. Germline V gene sequence: CDR1 SGHDT, CDR2 YYEEEE. V lost 1 base and J 6 bases, leaving 13 bases between the germline ends.

The J gene is TRBJ1-2, the V gene TRBV5-6, with no clear D. Sequenced material: peripheral blood. The source is a human donor with active or convalescent COVID-19. The donor label of this sample is uncertain. The chain's CDR3 is CASSLPGSRNGYTF. Written as DNA, the CDR3 is TGTGCCAGCAGCTTGCCGGGATCCCGTAATGGCTACACCTTC.